Listed here are 21 T cell receptor beta chains from one sample, sequenced in a study of T cell changes during pregnancy in multiple sclerosis (dated by TCRdb to between 2017 and 2020). Libraries came from the immunoSEQ multiplex PCR assay. Sourced from immuneACCESS, this table was stored by TCRdb with only in-frame sequences that have V and J called. A share of the clones is absent; for the studies checked, an unresolved V gene accounts for under half, and the remainder has no known explanation. The sample records approximately 90,000 clones, around 92% of which are singletons. The top ten constitute about 1.6% of the sample. The sequencing here drew on peripheral blood, taken after pregnancy. These receptors originate from a female donor in good health, enrolled as a control in a pregnancy study.

The V and J genes are TRBV5-6 and TRBJ1-4; 7 nucleotides match TRBD1. V gave up 0 bases and J gave up 4 bases; unmatched junction bases: 6. Germline V CDR1 and CDR2: SGHDT, YYEEEE. This CDR3 region has 16 residues. As DNA, the CDR3 is TGTGCCAGCAGCTTGGGGGTAGGGGGCAGTAATGAAAAACTGTTTTTT. As protein: CASSLGVGGSNEKLFF.

The chain combines TRBV10-3 with TRBJ2-7; TRBD2 matches at 10 bases. Losses at the gene ends were 7 bases for V and 5 bases for J; bases not matched to a gene: 8. CDR1 is ENHRY and CDR2 is SYGVKD in the germline V gene. The CDR3 contains 14 residues. The DNA for the CDR3 is TGTGCCATCAAACCTAGCGGGGGACGGAACGAGCAGTACTTC. Protein: CAIKPSGGRNEQYF.

V usage is TRBV4-1 and J usage is TRBJ2-5; 12 nucleotides match TRBD2. Germline CDR1 is MGHRA and CDR2 is YSYEKL. The V segment lost 0 bases and the J segment 4 bases; nucleotides outside the gene matches: 6. The CDR3 is 17 residues long. The DNA for the CDR3 is TGCGCCAGCAGCCAAGAGGGCCTAGCGGGGGGGCGAGAGACCCAGTACTTC. This codes for CASSQEGLAGGRETQYF.

V is TRBV18 and J is TRBJ2-3; a weak D match, TRBD2 (6 bases). The CDR3 totals 15 residues. Between the trimmed V and J ends, which lost 3 bases and 4 bases, there was a span of 14 bases. Germline-derived CDR1 and CDR2 are KGHSH and LQKENI. The CDR3 here is CASSPPRGGSDTQYF. CDR3 DNA: TGTGCCAGCTCACCCCCTCGGGGAGGTTCAGATACGCAGTATTTT.

V gene TRBV9 combines with J gene TRBJ2-2; tentatively, D is TRBD2 (6 bases). The V end was cut by 4 bases, the J end by 7 bases, with 14 bases between. CDR1 is SGDLS and CDR2 is YYNGEE in the germline V gene. The CDR3 covers 14 residues. CDR3 protein: CASSHAEGGGELFF. CDR3 DNA: TGTGCCAGCAGCCACGCGGAGGGTGGCGGGGAGCTGTTTTTT.

This chain links TRBV2 with TRBJ1-1, with D possibly TRBD1 on 6 matching bases. Germline lookup yields CDR1 SNHLY and CDR2 FYNNEI. This CDR3 has 14 residues. V shed 0 bases and J shed 6 bases, with 11 bases lying between them. The CDR3: CASSEARGGPEAFF. CDR3 bases: TGTGCCAGCAGTGAAGCGCGGGGGGGCCCTGAAGCTTTCTTT.

The rearrangement links TRBV5-5 to TRBJ2-4; 7 bases are a match to TRBD2. V lost 4 bases to trimming and J lost 0 bases; unmatched junction nucleotides: 10. There are 17 residues in the CDR3. The germline V gene has CDR1 SGHKS and CDR2 YYEKEE (reference sequence). CDR3 amino acids: CASSTSYTGGAKNIQYF. The CDR3 nucleotides are TGTGCCAGCAGCACCAGTTACACGGGGGGAGCCAAAAACATTCAGTACTTC.

V usage is TRBV4-2 and J usage is TRBJ2-7, with D possibly matching TRBD1 (6 bases). With 4 bases removed from V and 1 base from J, the gap between germline ends came to 8 bases. Germline loops: CDR1 LGHNA, CDR2 YNFKEQ. The CDR3 covers 13 residues. In DNA form, the CDR3 reads TGTGCCAGCAGCCCCAGGGGTTCCTACGAGCAGTACTTC. Translation: CASSPRGSYEQYF.

This chain connects TRBV7-9 to TRBJ1-1; TRBD1 agrees at 11 bases. Looked up from germline, CDR1 is SEHNR and CDR2 is FQNEAQ (reference sequence). V trimming: 5 bases; J trimming: 4 bases; junction bases outside the gene matches: 6. The CDR3 has 15 amino acids. DNA of the CDR3: TGTGCCAGCAGCGCGGACAGGGGGCTACCCACTGAAGCTTTCTTT. Amino acids: CASSADRGLPTEAFF.

V usage is TRBV14 and J usage is TRBJ2-3; TRBD2 agrees at 8 bases. This CDR3 contains 13 residues. J gave up 4 bases and V 4 bases, and 1 base lay outside the gene matches. Germline values: CDR1 SGHDN, CDR2 FVKESK. CDR3 amino acids: CASSLAGPDTQYF. Written as DNA, the CDR3 is TGTGCCAGCAGCCTAGCGGGGCCAGATACGCAGTATTTT.

V and J are TRBV7-9 and TRBJ1-2; D might be TRBD1 (5 bases). Between the trimmed V and J ends, which lost 2 bases and 3 bases, there was a span of 22 bases. CDR3 size: 18 residues. CDR1 is SEHNR, CDR2 FQNEAQ, per germline (reference sequence). The CDR3 region is CASSLRPGHPQEDYGYTF. The CDR3 DNA is TGTGCCAGCAGCTTACGCCCTGGACACCCTCAAGAGGACTATGGCTACACCTTC.

This clone was detected once. The genes are TRBV11-2 and TRBJ1-2; D is possibly TRBD1 (6 bases). In germline, CDR1 is SGHAT, CDR2 FQNNGV. The CDR3 runs to 14 residues. Trimming left V 2 bases short and J 4 bases short, with 11 bases between. This CDR3 reads CASSLPGVGYGYTF. In nucleotides, the CDR3 is TGTGCCAGCAGCTTACCAGGGGTTGGCTATGGCTACACCTTC. The full variable domain, completed using reference TRBV11-2 and TRBJ1-2, is EAGVAQSPRYKIIEKRQSVAFWCNPISGHATLYWYQQILGQGPKLLIQFQNNGVVDDSQLPKDRFSAERLKGVDSTLKIQPAKLEDSAVYLCASSLPGVGYGYTFGSGTRLTVV.

V gene TRBV5-4 combines with J gene TRBJ2-6, with 9 bases lining up with TRBD1. The CDR3 contains 18 residues. CDR1 is SGHNT and CDR2 is YYREEE in the germline V gene (reference sequence). Trimming took 4 bases from V and 4 from J; bases not matched to a gene: 12. This chain's CDR3 is CASSPGQGSKLGANVLTF. CDR3 nucleotides: TGTGCCAGCAGCCCGGGACAGGGAAGCAAGTTGGGGGCCAACGTCCTGACTTTC.

The chain joins TRBV5-4 to TRBJ2-1; TRBD2 matches 7 bases. The CDR3 length is 15 residues. Germline-derived CDR1 and CDR2 are SGHNT and YYREEE (reference sequence). V was clipped by 4 bases and J by 3 bases; unmatched bases: 7. CDR3 region: CASSLGLEFYNEQFF. Written as DNA, the CDR3 is TGTGCCAGCAGCCTCGGACTAGAATTCTACAATGAGCAGTTCTTC.

The chain couples TRBV4-3 to TRBJ2-7; TRBD1 aligns across 9 bases. Germline values: CDR1 LGHNA, CDR2 YSLEER. The CDR3 totals 16 residues. With 0 bases clipped from V and 0 bases from J, the junction kept 3 bases outside the gene matches. The CDR3 reads CASSQDGTGSSYEQYF. The DNA for the CDR3 is TGCGCCAGCAGCCAAGACGGGACAGGGAGCTCCTACGAGCAGTACTTC.

This chain joins TRBV28 and TRBJ1-1; D is perhaps TRBD1 (5 bases). The CDR3 extends over 13 amino acids. The V gene lost 7 bases and the J gene lost 8 bases, with 17 bases spanning the gap. In germline, CDR1 is MDHEN, CDR2 SYDVKM. The CDR3 reads CASTLLWGREAFF. In DNA form, the CDR3 reads TGTGCCAGCACTCTTCTATGGGGCAGGGAAGCTTTCTTT. The full variable domain, in which reference TRBV28 and TRBJ1-1 provide the parts outside the CDR3, is DVKVTQSSRYLVKRTGEKVFLECVQDMDHENMFWYRQDPGLGLRLIYFSYDVKMKEKGDIPEGYSVSREKKERFSLILESASTNQTSMYLCASTLLWGREAFFGQGTRLTVV.

This sequence joins TRBV10-1 and TRBJ1-2; D may be TRBD1 (6 bases). The CDR3 covers 15 residues. V was trimmed by 8 bases and J by 5 bases, leaving 21 bases between them. Germline lookup yields CDR1 WNHNN and CDR2 SYGVQD (reference sequence). The CDR3 nucleotides read TGCGCCAGCCCAGAGACAGGACCTTTTGTGTATGGCTACACCTTC. Its translation is CASPETGPFVYGYTF.

V gene TRBV10-3 combines with J gene TRBJ1-4; 11 nucleotides match TRBD1. V dropped 6 bases and J dropped 5; count of bases not matched to a gene: 5. The CDR3 totals 15 residues. From germline, CDR1 is ENHRY and CDR2 SYGVKD. CDR3 bases: TGTGCCATCAGCCCCGGGACAGGGGGGAATGAAAAACTGTTTTTT. It is translated as CAISPGTGGNEKLFF.

This sequence joins TRBV6-4 and TRBJ1-2; 8 bases align to TRBD1. With 9 bases clipped from V and 2 bases from J, the junction kept 8 bases outside the gene matches. Germline V CDR1 and CDR2: MRHNA, SNTAGT. The length of the CDR3 is 14 residues. The CDR3, as DNA: TGTGCCAGACCGGGACAGGAGATAAACTATGGCTACACCTTC. It is translated as CARPGQEINYGYTF.

The chain recombines TRBV21-1 with TRBJ2-7; TRBD1, the table's D call, lacks a check against the DNA. TRBV21-1 is classified as a pseudogene. The CDR3 has 14 amino acids. CDR3 nucleotides: TGTGCCCGTCCGGGACAGGGGGCGGCCTACGAGCAGTACTTC. Encoded protein: CARPGQGAAYEQYF.

V gene TRBV5-8 combines with J gene TRBJ2-7, with 7 bases identical to TRBD1. Germline V gene lookup returns CDR1 SGHTS and CDR2 YDEGEE. The CDR3 consists of 15 residues. V shed 0 bases and J 3 bases; nucleotides not matched to a gene: 6. The CDR3 DNA sequence: TGTGCCAGCAGCTTGGCTGGCTCAGGGGGCTACGAGCAGTACTTC. It codes for CASSLAGSGGYEQYF.